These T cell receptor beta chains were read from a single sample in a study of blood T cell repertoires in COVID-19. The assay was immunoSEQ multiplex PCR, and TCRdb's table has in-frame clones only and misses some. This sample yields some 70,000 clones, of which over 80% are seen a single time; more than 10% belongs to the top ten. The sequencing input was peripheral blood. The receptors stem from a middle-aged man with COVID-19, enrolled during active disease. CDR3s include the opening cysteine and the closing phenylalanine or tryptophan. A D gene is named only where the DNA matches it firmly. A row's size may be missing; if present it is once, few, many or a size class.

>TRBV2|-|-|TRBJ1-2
TGTGCCAGCAGGACAATTCAACAGTATGGCTACACCTTC
CASRTIQQYGYTF
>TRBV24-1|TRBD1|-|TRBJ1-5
TGTGCCACCAGTGATTCCTTGAGGACAGGGACCCTCAATCAGCCCCAGCATTTT
CATSDSLRTGTLNQPQHF
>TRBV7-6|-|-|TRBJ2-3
TGTGCCAGCAGCTCCGAGGGCCTTTTCACAGATACGCAGTATTTT
CASSSEGLFTDTQYF
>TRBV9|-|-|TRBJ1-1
TGTGCCAGCAGCTCATCCGGGACACTAAACACTGAAGCTTTCTTT
CASSSSGTLNTEAFF
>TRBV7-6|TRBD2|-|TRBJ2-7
TGTGCCAGCAGCTCTCAAGCGGGAATGAGCCGGGACGAGCAGTACTTC
CASSSQAGMSRDEQYF
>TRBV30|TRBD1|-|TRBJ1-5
TGTGCCTGGAGCGAAAGGACAGGGAATCAGCCCCAGCATTTT
CAWSERTGNQPQHF
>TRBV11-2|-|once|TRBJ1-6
TGTGCCAGCAGCTTAGAGCAGGGAAATTCACCCCTCCACTTT
CASSLEQGNSPLHF
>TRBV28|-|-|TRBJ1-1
TGTGCCAGCAGTGGTGGGCCTGAAGCTTTCTTT
CASSGGPEAFF
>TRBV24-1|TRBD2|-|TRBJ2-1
TGTGCCACCAGTGATCCACTAGCGGGAGGCTACAATGAGCAGTTCTTC
CATSDPLAGGYNEQFF
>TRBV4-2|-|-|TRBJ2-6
TGTGCCAGCAGCCAAGATGTCAGCGGCTCTGGGGCCAACGTCCTGACTTTC
CASSQDVSGSGANVLTF
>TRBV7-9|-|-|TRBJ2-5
TGTGCCAGCAGCTTAGCCAGTTCGTTCGAGACCCAGTACTTC
CASSLASSFETQYF
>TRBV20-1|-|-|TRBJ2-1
TGCAGTGCTTCAAAGCGGGATGAGCAGTTCTTC
CSASKRDEQFF
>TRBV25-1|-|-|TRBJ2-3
TGTGCCAGCTCCCGAGGTCGAGATACGCAGTATTTT
CASSRGRDTQYF
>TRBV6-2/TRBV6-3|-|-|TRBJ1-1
TGTGCCAGCAGTTACTCGAGACGGAGGAACACTGAAGCTTTCTTT
CASSYSRRRNTEAFF
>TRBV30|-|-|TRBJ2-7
TGTGCCTGGAGTGGCCCGGGGGGCGCCGTGAACGAGCAGTACTTC
CAWSGPGGAVNEQYF
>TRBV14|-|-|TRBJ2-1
TGTGCCAGTAGAATGGGGCATGAGCAGTTCTTC
CASRMGHEQFF
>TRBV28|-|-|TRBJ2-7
TGTGCCAGCAGCCCTGGGGCCGGGACATATTCCTACGAGCAGTACTTC
CASSPGAGTYSYEQYF
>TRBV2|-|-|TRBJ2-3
TGTGCCAGCAGTGAAGCGCCAGCTGGAGGACTAGATACGCAGTATTTT
CASSEAPAGGLDTQYF
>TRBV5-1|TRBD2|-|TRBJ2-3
TGCGCCAGCAGCTCAACGGGACTAGTCACAGATACGCAGTATTTT
CASSSTGLVTDTQYF
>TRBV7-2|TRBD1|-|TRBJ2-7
TGTGCCAGCAGGTTTGCGGAAGGGGGCCACGAGCAGTACTTC
CASRFAEGGHEQYF
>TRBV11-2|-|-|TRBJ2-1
TGTGCCAGCAGTTCAGTTTACGGGTCTCGCGATGAGCAGTTCTTC
CASSSVYGSRDEQFF
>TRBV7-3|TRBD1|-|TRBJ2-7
TGTGCCAGCAGCTTAAAGGGGACAGGGACCTACGAGCAGTACTTC
CASSLKGTGTYEQYF
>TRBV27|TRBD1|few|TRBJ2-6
TGTGCCAGCAGCTTATCCTTACAGGGGTATAAACGGGCCAACGTCCTGACTTTC
CASSLSLQGYKRANVLTF
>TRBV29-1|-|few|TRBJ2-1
TGCAGCGTTGATGGGGGCGCATCCTACAATGAGCAGTTCTTC
CSVDGGASYNEQFF
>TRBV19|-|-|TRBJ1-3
TGTGCCAGTAGCCCTACAGTCTTCTCCTCTGGAAACACCATATATTTT
CASSPTVFSSGNTIYF
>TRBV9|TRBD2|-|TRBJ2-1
TGTGCCAGCAGCGGGGAGCGGGAGTGGTCCTACAATGAGCAGTTCTTC
CASSGEREWSYNEQFF
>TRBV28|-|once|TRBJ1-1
TGTGCCAGCAGTTTACCCAGAAGGAACACTGAAGCTTTCTTT
CASSLPRRNTEAFF
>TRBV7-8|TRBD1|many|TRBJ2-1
TGTGCCAGCAGCTCGGGACAGGGGGCCTATGAGCAGTTCTTC
CASSSGQGAYEQFF
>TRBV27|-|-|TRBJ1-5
TGTGCCAGCAGTTTGGTCAGGGGCAATCAGCCCCAGCATTTT
CASSLVRGNQPQHF
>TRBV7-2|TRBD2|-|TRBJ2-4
TGTGCCAGCAGCTTAGAAGCGGGACTAGCCAAAAACATTCAGTACTTC
CASSLEAGLAKNIQYF
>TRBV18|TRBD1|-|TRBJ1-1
TGTGCCAGCTCAGCCAACAGGGGCGGGGATGAAGCTTTCTTT
CASSANRGGDEAFF
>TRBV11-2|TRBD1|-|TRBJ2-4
TGTGCCAGCACCCCCCTCACCGGGGGACAGGGTCGGAACATTCAGTACTTC
CASTPLTGGQGRNIQYF
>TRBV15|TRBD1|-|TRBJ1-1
TGTGCCACCAGCAGAGATGGGGGACAGAGCACTGAAGCTTTCTTT
CATSRDGGQSTEAFF
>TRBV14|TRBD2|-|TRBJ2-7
TGTGCCAGCAGCCACGGGACTAGCCTCTCCTACGAGCAGTACTTC
CASSHGTSLSYEQYF
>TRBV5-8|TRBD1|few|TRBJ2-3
TGTGCCAGCAGCTTAGGGGGCGCCACAGATACGCAGTATTTT
CASSLGGATDTQYF
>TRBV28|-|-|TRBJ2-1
TGTGCCAGCAGTACCCCCGCTCGGTTTGCGCAGTTCTTC
CASSTPARFAQFF
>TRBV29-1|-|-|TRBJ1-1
TGCAGCGTGGGGGCAAACACTGAAGCTTTCTTT
CSVGANTEAFF